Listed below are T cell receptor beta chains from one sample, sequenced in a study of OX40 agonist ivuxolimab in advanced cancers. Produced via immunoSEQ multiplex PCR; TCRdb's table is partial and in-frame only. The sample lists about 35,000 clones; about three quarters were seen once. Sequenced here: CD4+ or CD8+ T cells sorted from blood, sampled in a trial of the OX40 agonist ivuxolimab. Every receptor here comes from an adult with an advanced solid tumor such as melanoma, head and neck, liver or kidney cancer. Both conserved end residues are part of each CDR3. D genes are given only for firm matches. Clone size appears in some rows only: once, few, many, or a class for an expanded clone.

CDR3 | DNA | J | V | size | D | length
CASSGGQGPTNEKLFF | TGCGCCAGCAGCGGGGGACAGGGCCCGACTAATGAAAAACTGTTTTTT | TRBJ1-4 | TRBV5-1 | . | TRBD1 | 16
CASSPRQGETGELFF | TGTGCCAGCTCACCACGACAGGGGGAAACCGGGGAGCTGTTTTTT | TRBJ2-2 | TRBV18 | . | TRBD1 | 15
CASSPRGAGELFF | TGTGCCAGCAGCCCTAGAGGGGCCGGGGAGCTGTTTTTT | TRBJ2-2 | TRBV6-5 | . | . | 13
CASSEPQATEAFF | TGTGCCAGTAGTGAGCCCCAGGCCACTGAAGCTTTCTTT | TRBJ1-1 | TRBV19 | few | . | 13
CASPSLRGYGYTF | TGTGCCAGCCCCAGCCTCCGTGGGTATGGCTACACCTTC | TRBJ1-2 | TRBV6-1 | once | . | 13
CASSVDRANYGYTF | TGTGCCAGCAGTGTGGACAGGGCTAACTATGGCTACACCTTC | TRBJ1-2 | TRBV6-1 | . | TRBD1 | 14
CASSPRGRDTGELFF | TGTGCCAGCAGCCCACGGGGCAGAGACACCGGGGAGCTGTTTTTT | TRBJ2-2 | TRBV9 | few | . | 15
CASSLGGGRGLGDTQYF | TGCGCCAGCAGCTTGGGCGGTGGCAGGGGGCTGGGAGATACGCAGTATTTT | TRBJ2-3 | TRBV5-1 | . | TRBD1 | 17
CASSAEDRGPNYGYTF | TGTGCCAGCAGCGCTGAGGACAGGGGGCCTAACTATGGCTACACCTTC | TRBJ1-2 | TRBV9 | . | TRBD1 | 16
CAWSGAIAATEAFF | TGTGCCTGGAGTGGAGCGATCGCGGCCACTGAAGCTTTCTTT | TRBJ1-1 | TRBV30 | . | . | 14
CASSLEASGGASEQFF | TGCGCCAGCAGCTTGGAGGCTAGCGGGGGGGCCAGCGAGCAGTTCTTC | TRBJ2-1 | TRBV5-1 | . | TRBD2 | 16
CASSLRGNTEAFF | TGTGCCAGCAGTTTGAGGGGCAACACTGAAGCTTTCTTT | TRBJ1-1 | TRBV28 | many | . | 13
CASSLPGWNTEAFF | TGTGCCAGCAGCTTACCCGGATGGAACACTGAAGCTTTCTTT | TRBJ1-1 | TRBV11-2 | few | . | 14
CSVDRGPTEAFF | TGCAGCGTCGACAGGGGACCCACTGAAGCTTTCTTT | TRBJ1-1 | TRBV29-1 | . | TRBD1 | 12
CASRQDGGLNSPLHF | TGTGCCAGCAGGCAGGACGGAGGATTGAACTCACCCCTCCACTTT | TRBJ1-6 | TRBV5-4 | few | . | 15
CASSDIGLAGQETQYF | TGTGCCAGCAGTGATATCGGACTAGCGGGGCAAGAGACCCAGTACTTC | TRBJ2-5 | TRBV25-1 | . | TRBD2 | 16
CASSEAGFSYEQYF | TGTGCCAGCAGTGAAGCCGGTTTCTCCTACGAGCAGTACTTC | TRBJ2-7 | TRBV6-1 | . | . | 14
CASSPGQNNEQFF | TGTGCCAGCAGCCCGGGACAGAACAATGAGCAGTTCTTC | TRBJ2-1 | TRBV6-5 | . | TRBD1 | 13
CASSYIAGGNTGELFF | TGTGCCAGCAGCTACATAGCGGGGGGGAACACCGGGGAGCTGTTTTTT | TRBJ2-2 | TRBV5-6 | . | TRBD2 | 16
CASSHPTDFLGTANTEAFF | TGCGCCAGCAGCCACCCGACGGACTTCCTCGGGACAGCGAACACTGAAGCTTTCTTT | TRBJ1-1 | TRBV4-1 | . | TRBD1 | 19
CASSEAFTPVSLVLHF | TGTGCCAGCAGTGAAGCATTCACCCCGGTCAGCCTTGTCCTCCACTTT | TRBJ1-6 | TRBV6-1 | . | . | 16
CASSLLQGEKLFF | TGTGCCAGCAGTTTATTACAGGGGGAAAAACTGTTTTTT | TRBJ1-4 | TRBV28 | . | TRBD1 | 13
CASSGPSGGAGGTQYF | TGTGCCAGCAGCGGACCTAGCGGGGGGGCTGGTGGGACCCAGTACTTC | TRBJ2-5 | TRBV9 | once | TRBD2 | 16
CASRLEGITEAFF | TGTGCCAGCAGGTTAGAGGGAATCACTGAAGCTTTCTTT | TRBJ1-1 | TRBV6-1 | . | . | 13
CASSQESGRGEQYF | TGCGCCAGCAGCCAAGAATCCGGGCGTGGCGAGCAGTACTTC | TRBJ2-7 | TRBV4-3 | . | . | 14
CASSSDEQFF | TGTGCCAGCAGTTCCGATGAGCAGTTCTTC | TRBJ2-1 | TRBV6-6 | . | . | 10
CASSFPPGLINSPLHF | TGTGCCAGCAGTTTCCCTCCGGGACTGATTAATTCACCCCTCCACTTT | TRBJ1-6 | TRBV6-5 | . | . | 16
CASRAGTANYGYTF | TGTGCCAGCAGGGCCGGGACAGCTAACTATGGCTACACCTTC | TRBJ1-2 | TRBV6-1 | . | TRBD1 | 14
CASSVLAGGGEQYF | TGTGCCAGCAGCGTACTAGCGGGGGGCGGTGAGCAGTACTTC | TRBJ2-7 | TRBV9 | medium-sized | TRBD2 | 14
CASSLASGGADEQFF | TGCGCCAGCAGCTTGGCAAGCGGGGGGGCCGATGAGCAGTTCTTC | TRBJ2-1 | TRBV5-1 | . | TRBD2 | 15
CASSMDRGRSYGYTF | TGCGCCAGCAGCATGGACAGGGGGCGCAGCTATGGCTACACCTTC | TRBJ1-2 | TRBV4-1 | . | TRBD1 | 15
CASSRGQAPSYEQYF | TGCGCCAGCAGTCGTGGACAGGCACCTTCCTACGAGCAGTACTTC | TRBJ2-7 | TRBV5-1 | . | TRBD1 | 15
CASSATSGESITDTQYF | TGTGCCAGCAGCGCGACTAGCGGGGAGTCCATCACAGATACGCAGTATTTT | TRBJ2-3 | TRBV13 | . | TRBD2 | 17
CASSHMTGDNEQFF | TGTGCCAGCTCACACATGACAGGAGACAATGAGCAGTTCTTC | TRBJ2-1 | TRBV18 | . | . | 14
CASSQGGGIQYF | TGTGCCAGCAGCCAAGGTGGGGGCATTCAGTACTTC | TRBJ2-4 | TRBV4-2 | . | . | 12
CASSVKDGYTF | TGTGCCAGCAGTGTAAAGGATGGCTACACCTTC | TRBJ1-2 | TRBV2 | once | . | 11